This T cell receptor beta chain was captured in a study of blood T cell repertoires in COVID-19. The junction had 4 bases not matched to a gene; V was cut back by 4 bases and J by 0 bases. There are 15 residues in the CDR3. Looked up from germline, CDR1 is ENHRY and CDR2 is SYGVKD. Clones were sequenced by immunoSEQ multiplex PCR, and TCRdb holds only the in-frame ones, with some missing. The sample holds some 160,000 clones, roughly 86% seen once. The chain recombines TRBV10-3 with TRBJ1-2; 8 bases agree with TRBD1. Sequencing used peripheral blood. This sequence was found in an elderly woman with COVID-19, enrolled during active disease. CDR3 in DNA: TGTGCCATCAGTGGAGAGACAGGGGCTAACTATGGCTACACCTTC. Its translation is CAISGETGANYGYTF.